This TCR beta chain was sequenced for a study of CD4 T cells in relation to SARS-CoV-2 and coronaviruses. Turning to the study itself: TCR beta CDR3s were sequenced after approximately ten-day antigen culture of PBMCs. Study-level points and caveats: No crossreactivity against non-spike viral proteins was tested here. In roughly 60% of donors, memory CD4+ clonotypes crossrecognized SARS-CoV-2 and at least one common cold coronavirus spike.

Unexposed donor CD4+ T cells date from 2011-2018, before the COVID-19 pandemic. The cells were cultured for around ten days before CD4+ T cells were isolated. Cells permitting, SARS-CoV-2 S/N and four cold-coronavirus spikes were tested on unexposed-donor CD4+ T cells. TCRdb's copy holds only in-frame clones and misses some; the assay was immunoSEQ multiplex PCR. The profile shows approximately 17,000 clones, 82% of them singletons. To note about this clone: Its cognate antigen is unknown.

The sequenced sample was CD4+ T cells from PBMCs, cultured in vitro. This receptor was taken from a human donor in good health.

CDR3: CACELAGYNEQFF. CDR3 coding DNA: TGTGCCTGTGAACTAGCGGGGTACAATGAGCAGTTCTTC. The rearrangement links TRBV30 to TRBJ2-1, with TRBD2 matching 10 bases. The V segment lost 6 bases and the J segment 4 bases; nucleotides outside the gene matches: 3. The CDR3 is made up of 13 amino acids. Germline values: CDR1 GTSNPN, CDR2 SVGIG (reference sequence). Combining the CDR3 with reference TRBV30 and TRBJ2-1 gives the whole variable domain SQTIHQWPATLVQPVGSPLSLECTVEGTSNPNLYWYRQAAGRGLQLLFYSVGIGQISSEVPQNLSASRPQDRQFILSSKKLLLSDSGFYLCACELAGYNEQFFGPGTRLTVL.